This T cell receptor beta chain was sequenced during a study of metastatic and nonmetastatic thyroid tumors (dated by TCRdb to the early 2020s). Study-level background: Repertoires were compared across peripheral blood and tumor or nodule tissue samples from malignant and benign thyroid patients. The paper as a whole reports these results and caveats: TCR beta diversity was reported as significantly higher in malignant tumors than in benign nodules, in both blood and tumor samples.

Trimmed from V: 0 bases; trimmed from J: 7 bases; junction bases lacking a gene match: 9. The germline V gene sets CDR1 to SGHDT and CDR2 to YYEEEE. Measured from the cysteine to the phenylalanine, the CDR3 is 16 residues long. The only DNA kept is the CDR3, 48 bases in frame from the first base. Library preparation employed PCR. TCRdb names Illumina HiSeq 4000 as the instrument used. High-throughput sequencing was used to profile the CDR3 region of the TCR beta-chain in every patient. The authors processed their data as follows. CDR3 differences across clinicopathological groups were used to build a classifier for discriminating distant-metastatic papillary thyroid cancer patients. The Shannon index was used to assess repertoire diversity, and the Morisita-Horn index was used to assess tumor-blood repertoire similarity. The public reads were reprocessed in TCRdb via fastp at Q25 and MiXCR, keeping in-frame beta chains. The V and J calls reflect TCRdb's pipeline rather than the authors' work. This sample holds roughly 98,000 clones; around 14% were observed only once. The ten most abundant clones make up roughly 4% of the sample.

None of the patients had been given any treatment before thyroid surgery. Using T-cell receptor beta sequencing, the study looked back at clinical samples from patients collected from about 2012 to 2018. Worth noting for this clone: What this receptor recognizes is not known. Base qualities are not provided; no much larger clone lies one nucleotide away.

The rearranged chain carries TRBV5-6 and TRBJ2-1; 8 central nucleotides agree with TRBD1. The TCR sequence derives from a female donor with papillary thyroid cancer or a benign thyroid nodule (not recorded which). Some clones in this sample may be carry-over from other donors' samples. Sequencing was performed on blood. This receptor has the CDR3 CASSLGRDRNKNEQFF. The DNA reads TGTGCCAGCAGCTTGGGCCGGGACAGGAATAAGAATGAGCAGTTCTTC.